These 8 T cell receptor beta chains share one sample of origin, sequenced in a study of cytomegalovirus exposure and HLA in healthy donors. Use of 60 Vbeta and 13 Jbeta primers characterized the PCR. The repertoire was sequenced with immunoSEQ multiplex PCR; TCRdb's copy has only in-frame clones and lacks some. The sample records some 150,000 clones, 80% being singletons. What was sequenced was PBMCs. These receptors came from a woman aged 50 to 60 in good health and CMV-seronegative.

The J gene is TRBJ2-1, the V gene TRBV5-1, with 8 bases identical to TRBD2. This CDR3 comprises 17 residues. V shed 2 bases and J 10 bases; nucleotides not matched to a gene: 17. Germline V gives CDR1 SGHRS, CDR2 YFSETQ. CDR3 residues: CASSLNPLAGGVGEQFF. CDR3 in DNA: TGCGCCAGCAGCTTAAATCCCCTCGCGGGAGGCGTTGGAGAGCAGTTCTTC.

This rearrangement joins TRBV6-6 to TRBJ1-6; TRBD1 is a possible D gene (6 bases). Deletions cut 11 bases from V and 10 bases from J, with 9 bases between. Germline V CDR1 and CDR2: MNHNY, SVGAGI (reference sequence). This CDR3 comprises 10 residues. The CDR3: CASGGSPLHF. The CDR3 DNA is TGTGCCTCGGGGGGCTCACCCCTCCACTTT.

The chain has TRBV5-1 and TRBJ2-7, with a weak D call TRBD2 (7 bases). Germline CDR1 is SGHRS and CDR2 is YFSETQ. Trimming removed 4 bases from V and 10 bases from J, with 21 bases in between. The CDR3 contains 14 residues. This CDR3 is CASSAGEQGQSQYF. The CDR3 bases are TGCGCCAGCAGCGCGGGGGAGCAGGGGCAATCCCAGTACTTC. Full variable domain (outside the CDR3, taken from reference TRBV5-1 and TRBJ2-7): KAGVTQTPRYLIKTRGQQVTLSCSPISGHRSVSWYQQTPGQGLQFLFEYFSETQRNKGNFPGRFSGRQFSNSRSEMNVSTLELGDSALYLCASSAGEQGQSQYFGPGTRLTVT.

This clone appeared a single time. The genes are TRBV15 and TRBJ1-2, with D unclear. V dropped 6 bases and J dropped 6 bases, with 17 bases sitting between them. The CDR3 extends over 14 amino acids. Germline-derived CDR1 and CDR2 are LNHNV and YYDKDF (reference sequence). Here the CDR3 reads CATREGGYQNGYTF. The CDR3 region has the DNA TGTGCCACCAGGGAGGGTGGCTATCAAAATGGCTACACCTTC. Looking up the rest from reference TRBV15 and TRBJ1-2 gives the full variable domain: DAMVIQNPRYQVTQFGKPVTLSCSQTLNHNVMYWYQQKSSQAPKLLFHYYDKDFNNEADTPDNFQSRRPNTSFCFLDIRSPGLGDTAMYLCATREGGYQNGYTFGSGTRLTVV.

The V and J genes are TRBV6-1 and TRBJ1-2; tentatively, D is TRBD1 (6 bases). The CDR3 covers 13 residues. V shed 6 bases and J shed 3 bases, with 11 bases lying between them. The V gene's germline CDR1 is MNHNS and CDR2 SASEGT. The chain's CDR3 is CASRPRGYYGYTF. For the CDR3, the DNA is TGTGCCAGCAGACCCAGGGGTTACTATGGCTACACCTTC.

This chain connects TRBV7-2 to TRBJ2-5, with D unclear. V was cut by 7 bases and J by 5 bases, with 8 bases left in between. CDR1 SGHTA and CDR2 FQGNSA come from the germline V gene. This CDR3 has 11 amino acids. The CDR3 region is CASTTVETQYF. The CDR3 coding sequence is TGTGCCAGCACCACAGTCGAGACCCAGTACTTC.

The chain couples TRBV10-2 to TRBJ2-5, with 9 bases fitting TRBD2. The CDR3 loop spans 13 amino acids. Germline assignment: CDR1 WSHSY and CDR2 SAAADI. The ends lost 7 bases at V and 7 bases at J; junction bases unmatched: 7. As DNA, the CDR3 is TGCGCCAGCACTGGGACTAGCAAAGGGACCCAGTACTTC. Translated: CASTGTSKGTQYF.

The CDR3 region is CASSFGQGSDTIYF. Here the CDR3 DNA reads TGTGCCAGCAGCTTCGGACAGGGGAGCGACACCATATATTTT. V is TRBV7-9 and J is TRBJ1-3; 9 positions match TRBD1. Trimming removed 3 bases from V and 8 bases from J; junction bases left unmatched: 5. CDR1 SEHNR and CDR2 FQNEAQ come from the germline V gene (reference sequence). This CDR3 contains 14 residues.